This TCR beta chain was documented in a study of blood T cells in healthy people across ages. The second PCR ran about 6 to 11 cycles with a sample-barcoded 5' primer and J-beta primers. TCRdb ran MiXCR on the 5' RACE reads and lists one entry per CDR3 protein. The sample yields about 1 million distinct CDR3 sequences, 40% to 50% seen once. The CDR3 length is 13 residues. The germline gives CDR1 DFQATT, CDR2 SNEGSKA (reference sequence). This TCR was sampled from an older woman in good health. The material sequenced was blood. The rearrangement uses TRBV20-1 and TRBJ2-7, with D perhaps matching TRBD1 (6 bases). The J call may be mistaken, given a closer DNA end match to TRBJ2-5. CDR3 nucleotide sequence: TGCAGTGCTAGACCGAGGGGGTACGAGACCCAGTACTTC. Translation: CSARPRGYETQYF.